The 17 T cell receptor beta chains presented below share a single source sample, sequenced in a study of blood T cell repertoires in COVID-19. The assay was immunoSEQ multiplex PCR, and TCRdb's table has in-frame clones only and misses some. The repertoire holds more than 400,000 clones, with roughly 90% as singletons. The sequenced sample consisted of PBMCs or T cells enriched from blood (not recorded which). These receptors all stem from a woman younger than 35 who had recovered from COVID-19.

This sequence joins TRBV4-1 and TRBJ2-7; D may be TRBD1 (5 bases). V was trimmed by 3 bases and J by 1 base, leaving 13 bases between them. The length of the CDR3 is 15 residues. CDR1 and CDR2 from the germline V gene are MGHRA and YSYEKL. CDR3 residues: CASSQAHGQSYEQYF. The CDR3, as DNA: TGCGCCAGCAGCCAGGCCCATGGACAATCCTACGAGCAGTACTTC.

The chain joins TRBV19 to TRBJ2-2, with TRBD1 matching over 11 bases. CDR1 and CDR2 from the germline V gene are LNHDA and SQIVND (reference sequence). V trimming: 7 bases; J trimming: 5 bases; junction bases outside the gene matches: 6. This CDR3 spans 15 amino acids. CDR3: CASTPRDRGTGELFF. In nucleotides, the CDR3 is TGTGCCAGTACCCCGCGGGACAGGGGGACCGGGGAGCTGTTTTTT.

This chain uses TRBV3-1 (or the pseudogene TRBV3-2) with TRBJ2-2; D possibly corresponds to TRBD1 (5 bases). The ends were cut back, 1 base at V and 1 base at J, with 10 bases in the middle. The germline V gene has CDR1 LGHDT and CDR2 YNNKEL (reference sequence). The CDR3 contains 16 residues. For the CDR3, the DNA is TGTGCCAGCAGCCAAGCCCCAGGGAAGAACACCGGGGAGCTGTTTTTT. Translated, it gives CASSQAPGKNTGELFF.

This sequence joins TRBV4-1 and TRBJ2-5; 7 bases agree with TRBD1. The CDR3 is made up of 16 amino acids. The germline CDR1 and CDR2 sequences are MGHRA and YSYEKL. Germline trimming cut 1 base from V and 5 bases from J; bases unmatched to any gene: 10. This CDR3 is CASSQGRQGGRETQYF. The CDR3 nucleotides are TGCGCCAGCAGCCAAGGGAGACAGGGCGGTCGGGAGACCCAGTACTTC.

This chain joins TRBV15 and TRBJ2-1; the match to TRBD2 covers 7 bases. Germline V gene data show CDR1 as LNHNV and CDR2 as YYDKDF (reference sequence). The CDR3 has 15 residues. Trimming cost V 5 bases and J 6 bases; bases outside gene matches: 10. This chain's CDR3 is CATSRDLSGVNEQFF. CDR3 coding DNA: TGTGCCACCAGCCGGGACTTGAGCGGGGTCAATGAGCAGTTCTTC.

CDR3 in amino acids: CASLEGSMNTEAFF. CDR3 nucleotides: TGTGCCTCCCTGGAGGGGAGCATGAACACTGAAGCTTTCTTT. The gene calls are TRBV19 and TRBJ1-1, with a possible D match to TRBD1 (5 bases). The V gene's germline CDR1 is LNHDA and CDR2 SQIVND (reference sequence). The CDR3 has 14 amino acids. The V end lost 11 bases, the J end lost 0 bases, and 16 bases lay between the germline ends.

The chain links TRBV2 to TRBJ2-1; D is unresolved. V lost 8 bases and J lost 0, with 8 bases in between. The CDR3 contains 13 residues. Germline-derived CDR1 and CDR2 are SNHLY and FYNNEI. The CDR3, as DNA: TGTGCCAGCCAGGTTAGCTCCTACAATGAGCAGTTCTTC. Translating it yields CASQVSSYNEQFF.

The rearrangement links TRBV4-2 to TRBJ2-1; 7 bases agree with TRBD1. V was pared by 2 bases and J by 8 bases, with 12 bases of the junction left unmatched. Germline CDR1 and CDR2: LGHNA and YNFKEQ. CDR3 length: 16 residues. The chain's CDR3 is CASSQLLAGGSDEQFF. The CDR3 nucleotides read TGTGCCAGCAGCCAATTACTGGCAGGGGGTTCGGATGAGCAGTTCTTC.

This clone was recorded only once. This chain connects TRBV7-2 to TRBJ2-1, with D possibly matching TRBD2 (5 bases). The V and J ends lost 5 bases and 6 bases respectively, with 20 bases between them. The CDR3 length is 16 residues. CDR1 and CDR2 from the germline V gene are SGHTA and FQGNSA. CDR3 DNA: TGTGCCAGCAGCCCGAGGCCCCTAGCTTACCCCAATGAGCAGTTCTTC. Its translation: CASSPRPLAYPNEQFF.

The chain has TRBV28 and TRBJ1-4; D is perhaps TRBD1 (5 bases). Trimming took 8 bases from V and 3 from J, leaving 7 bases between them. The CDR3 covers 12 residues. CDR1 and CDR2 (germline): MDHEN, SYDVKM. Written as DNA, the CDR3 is TGTGCCAGCTTGACAGCTAATGAAAAACTGTTTTTT. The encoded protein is CASLTANEKLFF.

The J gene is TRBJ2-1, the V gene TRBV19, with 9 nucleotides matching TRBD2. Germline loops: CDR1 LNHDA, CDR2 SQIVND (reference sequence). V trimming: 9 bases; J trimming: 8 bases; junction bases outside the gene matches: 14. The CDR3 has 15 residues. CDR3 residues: CASLHQRGESDEQFF. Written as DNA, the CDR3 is TGTGCCAGCCTCCATCAGCGGGGGGAAAGTGATGAGCAGTTCTTC.

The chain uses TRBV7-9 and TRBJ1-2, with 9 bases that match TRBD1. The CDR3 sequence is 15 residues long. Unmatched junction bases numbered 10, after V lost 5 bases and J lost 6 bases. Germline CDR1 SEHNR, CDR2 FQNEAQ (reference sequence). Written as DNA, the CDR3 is TGTGCCAGCAGCCCTACACAGGGGGCGGAGAATGGCTACACCTTC. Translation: CASSPTQGAENGYTF.

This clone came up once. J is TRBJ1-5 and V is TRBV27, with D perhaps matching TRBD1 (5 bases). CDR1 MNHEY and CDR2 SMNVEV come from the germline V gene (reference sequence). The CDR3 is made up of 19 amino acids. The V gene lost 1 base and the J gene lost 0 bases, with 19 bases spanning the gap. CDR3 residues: CASSLYAGTRGDSNQPQHF. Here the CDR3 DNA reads TGTGCCAGCAGTTTATACGCCGGGACTCGGGGCGATAGCAATCAGCCCCAGCATTTT.

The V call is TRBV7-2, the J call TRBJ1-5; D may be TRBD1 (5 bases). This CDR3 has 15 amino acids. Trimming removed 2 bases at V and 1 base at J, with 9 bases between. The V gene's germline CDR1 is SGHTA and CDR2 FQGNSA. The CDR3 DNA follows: TGTGCCAGCAGCTTACGCCCAGGGAGCAATCAGCCCCAGCATTTT. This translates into CASSLRPGSNQPQHF.

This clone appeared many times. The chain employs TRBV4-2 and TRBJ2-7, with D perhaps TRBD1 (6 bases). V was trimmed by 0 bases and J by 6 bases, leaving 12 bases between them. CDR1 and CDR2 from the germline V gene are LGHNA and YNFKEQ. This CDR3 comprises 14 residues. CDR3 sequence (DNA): TGTGCCAGCAGCCAAGACCTCAGGGGATTCGAGCAGTACTTC. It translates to CASSQDLRGFEQYF.

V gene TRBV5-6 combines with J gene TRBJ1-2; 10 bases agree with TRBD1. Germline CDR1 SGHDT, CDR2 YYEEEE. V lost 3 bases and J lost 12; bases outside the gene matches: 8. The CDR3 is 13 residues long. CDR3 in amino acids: CASSSTGGQEDTF. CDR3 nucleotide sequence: TGTGCCAGCAGCTCGACAGGGGGCCAGGAGGACACCTTC.

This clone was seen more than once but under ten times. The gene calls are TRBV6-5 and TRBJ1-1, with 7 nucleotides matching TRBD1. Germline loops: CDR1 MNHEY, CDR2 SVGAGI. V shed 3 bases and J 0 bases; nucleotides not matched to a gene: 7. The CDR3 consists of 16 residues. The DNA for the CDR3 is TGTGCCAGCAGTTATTCCGCCGGGACAGTGAACACTGAAGCTTTCTTT. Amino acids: CASSYSAGTVNTEAFF.